The sequence of this T cell receptor beta chain was determined in a study of identical twins. Points from the study as a whole: The more abundant beta clonotypes in cord blood had fewer insertions, and memory repertoires did not show this. Alpha sequences out of frame and shared by twins had excess low generation probability.

This clonotype was observed at least ten times. Its antigen is unknown. MiXCR, applied by TCRdb to the 5' RACE reads, yields one record per CDR3 protein. This table holds hundreds of thousands of distinct CDR3 sequences, over 5% found once. With no exceptions, donors were healthy Caucasians. The sequenced material came from naive T cells sorted from blood. This TCR came from a man younger than 35 in good health.

This chain's CDR3 is CASSTYAGSYEQYV. In DNA, the CDR3 is TGTGCCAGCAGCACCTATGCAGGGTCCTACGAGCAGTACGTC. The chain combines TRBV7-9 with TRBJ2-7; D might be TRBD1 (5 bases). Germline CDR1 is SEHNR and CDR2 is FQNEAQ (reference sequence). The CDR3 contains 14 residues. Between the trimmed V and J ends, which lost 5 bases and 1 base, there was a span of 12 bases.